This T cell receptor beta chain stems from a study of blood T cell repertoires in COVID-19. Background on the study: The United States, Italy and Spain were the sources of the acute and convalescent COVID-19 samples. T cells, B-cell-depleted T cells, or PBMCs supplied cDNA or gDNA.

This clone was seen only once. Methods used by the authors: Reference gene primer amplification in the assay estimated nucleated cell counts. Sequencing used immunoSEQ multiplex PCR; TCRdb keeps in-frame clones, though not all of them. That table gives V, J and clone size, and the DNA gave D and trimming. The data contain some 65,000 clones, 65% to 80% of them singletons. This CDR3 spans 14 amino acids. The V gene end was trimmed by 1 base and the J gene end by 7 bases; junction bases not matched to a gene: 6. Germline V gene lookup returns CDR1 MNHEY and CDR2 SVGAGI. The clonotype was recovered from a woman in her seventies with acute or convalescent COVID-19. The rearrangement links TRBV6-5 to TRBJ1-2, with 7 bases fitting TRBD1. Sequenced: peripheral blood. The CDR3 coding sequence is TGTGCCAGCAGTTACTTAGACAGGGCAGGTGGCTACACCTTC. Translated, it gives CASSYLDRAGGYTF.